A single sample gave rise to the 5 T cell receptor beta chains below, sequenced in a study of cytomegalovirus exposure and HLA in healthy donors. With 60 Vbeta and 13 Jbeta primers, the PCR was carried out. TCRdb's table, derived via immunoSEQ multiplex PCR, lists solely in-frame clones and lacks some. The repertoire consists of more than 95,000 clones, with about two thirds occurring once and the leading ten covering approximately 4.3%. Source material: PBMCs. All receptors come from a man aged 60-69 years in good health and CMV-seropositive.

This clone has just a few counts. The chain is built from TRBV5-6 and TRBJ1-5; D is ambiguous. The V gene's germline CDR1 is SGHDT and CDR2 YYEEEE. V was trimmed by 2 bases and J by 7 bases, leaving 16 bases between them. The CDR3 extends over 15 amino acids. CDR3 nucleotides: TGTGCCAGCAGCTTTAGCACACTAGTGGACCAGCCCCAGCATTTT. Protein: CASSFSTLVDQPQHF. Drawing the rest from reference TRBV5-6 and TRBJ1-5, the complete variable domain is DAGVTQSPTHLIKTRGQQVTLRCSPKSGHDTVSWYQQALGQGPQFIFQYYEEEERQRGNFPDRFSGHQFPNYSSELNVNALLLGDSALYLCASSFSTLVDQPQHFGDGTRLSIL.

The chain is built from TRBV7-3 and TRBJ2-2; a weak D match, TRBD1 (6 bases). Trimming cost V 9 bases and J 6 bases, with 17 bases left between them. Germline values: CDR1 SGHTA, CDR2 FQGTGA. This CDR3 has 14 residues. The CDR3 DNA is TGTGCCAGTAGAGGGGGAATAAACGCCGGGGAGCTGTTTTTT. As protein: CASRGGINAGELFF.

This clone occurred a few times. The chain joins TRBV2 to TRBJ1-2; possible D gene TRBD1, 6 bases. Germline CDR1 reads SNHLY; CDR2 reads FYNNEI. CDR3 length: 16 residues. The germline V and J ends were trimmed by 3 bases and 1 base, with 15 bases remaining between them. The CDR3 nucleotides are TGTGCCAGCAGTGAGTACGCGACAGGCTTTAACTATGGCTACACCTTC. Its translation is CASSEYATGFNYGYTF.

This chain connects TRBV15 to TRBJ1-5; possibly TRBD1 for D (5 bases). CDR3 length equals 15 residues. Trimming removed 0 bases at V and 5 bases at J, with 11 bases between. Germline V lookup: CDR1 LNHNV, CDR2 YYDKDF (reference sequence). The chain's CDR3 is CATSRDSGAYQPQHF. Written as DNA, the CDR3 is TGTGCCACCAGCAGAGATAGCGGGGCGTATCAGCCCCAGCATTTT.

The chain has TRBV10-2 and TRBJ1-2, with 7 bases matching TRBD1. Germline CDR1 and CDR2: WSHSY and SAAADI. This CDR3 is 13 amino acids long. After removal of 5 bases from V and 7 bases from J, the junction contained 7 bases not matched to a gene. For the CDR3, the DNA is TGCGCCAGCAGTCCTCAGGGGGAAGGTGGCTACACCTTC. It is translated as CASSPQGEGGYTF.